One and the same sample provided the 18 T cell receptor beta chains below, sequenced in a study of blood T cell repertoires in COVID-19. Assay: immunoSEQ multiplex PCR; the TCRdb copy retains only in-frame clones and omits some. The sample lists about 89,000 clones; more than 65% were seen once. The sample consisted of peripheral blood. Receptors were obtained from a man aged 70 or older with COVID-19, enrolled during active disease.

The chain is built from TRBV27 and TRBJ2-1; D might be TRBD2 (7 bases). The V gene lost 6 bases and the J gene lost 7 bases, with 16 bases spanning the gap. Germline V gene sequence: CDR1 MNHEY, CDR2 SMNVEV (reference sequence). The CDR3 length is 14 residues. DNA for the CDR3: TGTGCCAGCAGCCCAACTAGGGGGGGGAATGAGCAGTTCTTC. It translates to CASSPTRGGNEQFF.

The V call is TRBV3-1 (or the pseudogene TRBV3-2), the J call TRBJ1-1; maybe TRBD1 (6 bases). V was trimmed by 5 bases and J by 5 bases, leaving 12 bases between them. Germline values: CDR1 LGHDT, CDR2 YNNKEL (reference sequence). This CDR3 contains 13 residues. CDR3: CASSGGRGTEAFF. The DNA of the CDR3 is TGTGCCAGCAGCGGGGGCAGGGGAACTGAAGCTTTCTTT.

Only a few counts were recorded for this clone. The chain has TRBV6-2 or TRBV6-3 and TRBJ1-5; tentatively, D is TRBD1 (6 bases). There are 13 residues in the CDR3. Trimming took off 7 bases at V and 4 bases at J, with 11 bases between the two ends. Germline-derived CDR1 and CDR2 are MNHEY and SVGEGT. In nucleotides, the CDR3 is TGTGCCAGCACCCCTACAGGGAATCAGCCCCAGCATTTT. Amino acids: CASTPTGNQPQHF.

V gene TRBV5-4 combines with J gene TRBJ2-5; 9 bases fit TRBD1. CDR1 and CDR2 (germline): SGHNT, YYREEE (reference sequence). J gave up 4 bases and V 3 bases, and 1 base lay outside the gene matches. This CDR3 has 13 amino acids. CDR3 residues: CASSSDRGETQYF. The CDR3 DNA is TGTGCCAGCAGCTCGGACAGGGGAGAGACCCAGTACTTC. Combining the CDR3 with reference TRBV5-4 and TRBJ2-5 gives the whole variable domain ETGVTQSPTHLIKTRGQQVTLRCSSQSGHNTVSWYQQALGQGPQFIFQYYREEENGRGNFPPRFSGLQFPNYSSELNVNALELDDSALYLCASSSDRGETQYFGPGTRLLVL.

V and J are TRBV18 and TRBJ1-2, with D unresolved. This CDR3 comprises 15 residues. The V end lost 6 bases, the J end lost 2 bases, and 16 bases lay between the germline ends. Germline CDR1 is KGHSH and CDR2 is LQKENI. For the CDR3, the DNA is TGTGCCAGCTCCCTCCGTATGACGGGAAACTATGGCTACACCTTC. It yields the protein CASSLRMTGNYGYTF.

The chain recombines TRBV9 with TRBJ2-7, with D uncertain. The CDR3 is 16 amino acids. The V end was cut by 0 bases, the J end by 1 base, with 14 bases between. The germline V gene encodes CDR1 SGDLS and CDR2 YYNGEE. CDR3 region: CASSVEALTQSYEQYF. DNA of the CDR3: TGTGCCAGCAGCGTAGAGGCTCTGACTCAATCCTACGAGCAGTACTTC.

The rearrangement links TRBV30 to TRBJ1-1, with 9 bases that match TRBD1. The germline CDR1 and CDR2 sequences are GTSNPN and SVGIG (reference sequence). After removal of 2 bases from V and 1 base from J, the junction contained 8 bases not matched to a gene. The CDR3 runs to 16 residues. The CDR3 sequence: CAWSRRTGGSNTEAFF. CDR3 DNA: TGTGCCTGGAGTCGTCGTACAGGGGGCTCGAACACTGAAGCTTTCTTT.

The CDR3 sequence: CASSIEGGFYNEQFF. In nucleotides, the CDR3 is TGTGCCAGTAGTATAGAGGGCGGGTTCTACAATGAGCAGTTCTTC. The chain has TRBV19 and TRBJ2-1; TRBD2 is a possible D gene (5 bases). V was shortened by 0 bases and J by 3 bases, with 9 bases between the two germline ends. Germline V gives CDR1 LNHDA, CDR2 SQIVND (reference sequence). The CDR3 loop spans 15 amino acids.

This clone came up once. The chain carries TRBV6-5 and TRBJ1-1, with TRBD1 identical over 9 bases. CDR1 is MNHEY and CDR2 is SVGAGI in the germline V gene. The CDR3 consists of 15 residues. With V trimmed by 6 bases and J by 4 bases, 9 bases remained unmatched. CDR3 sequence (DNA): TGTGCCAGCAGCACACCGACAGGGGGTCGCACTGAAGCTTTCTTT. This translates into CASSTPTGGRTEAFF.

This clone was detected only a few times. This chain joins TRBV12-3 or TRBV12-4 and TRBJ2-7, with D tentatively TRBD1 (6 bases). This CDR3 region has 11 residues. Trimming removed 5 bases from V and 12 bases from J, with 14 bases in between. The CDR3 sequence is CASSIRDTWYF. The CDR3 DNA follows: TGTGCCAGCAGTATCCGGGACACTTGGTACTTC.

The V and J genes are TRBV10-3 and TRBJ2-7; D unresolved. The CDR3 extends over 11 amino acids. In germline, CDR1 is ENHRY, CDR2 SYGVKD. The V and J ends lost 3 bases and 5 bases respectively, with 5 bases between them. The CDR3 protein is CAISEQHEQYF. For the CDR3, the DNA is TGTGCCATCAGTGAACAGCACGAGCAGTACTTC.

The chain has TRBV19 and TRBJ2-4, with TRBD2 identical over 13 bases. The CDR3 loop spans 17 amino acids. Germline V gives CDR1 LNHDA, CDR2 SQIVND (reference sequence). The ends lost 5 bases at V and 4 bases at J; junction bases unmatched: 8. The CDR3 nucleotides read TGTGCCAGTAGTGTTAGGACTAGCGGGAGTCCTAAAAACATTCAGTACTTC. This sequence encodes CASSVRTSGSPKNIQYF.

The rearrangement links TRBV18 to TRBJ1-5; D is undetermined. Trimming took 3 bases from V and 2 from J, leaving 14 bases between them. This CDR3 contains 16 residues. In germline, CDR1 is KGHSH, CDR2 LQKENI. The DNA of the CDR3 is TGTGCCAGCTCACCGCGGAGGCTGGATGGCAATCAGCCCCAGCATTTT. This sequence encodes CASSPRRLDGNQPQHF.

The genes are TRBV6-5 and TRBJ1-6; D is uncertain. Trimming pared 7 bases from V and 3 bases from J, leaving 4 bases between. CDR1 MNHEY and CDR2 SVGAGI come from the germline V gene. CDR3 length equals 12 residues. CDR3 region: CASNSYNSPLHF. The CDR3 DNA sequence: TGTGCCAGCAACAGCTATAATTCACCCCTCCACTTT.

This clone was seen a few times. The J gene is TRBJ2-7, the V gene TRBV5-4; maybe TRBD1 (5 bases). V was shortened by 0 bases and J by 3 bases, with 16 bases between the two germline ends. CDR3 size: 16 residues. In germline, CDR1 is SGHNT, CDR2 YYREEE (reference sequence). The DNA of the CDR3 is TGTGCCAGCAGCTTGGCCCTTGGCAGGGCAATCTACGAGCAGTACTTC. Translated: CASSLALGRAIYEQYF.

The V and J genes are TRBV6-1 and TRBJ1-5; TRBD1 might be the D (5 bases). The CDR3 totals 14 residues. V dropped 2 bases and J dropped 7 bases, with 12 bases sitting between them. The germline V gene has CDR1 MNHNS and CDR2 SASEGT. CDR3 nucleotide sequence: TGTGCCAGCAGTGAATTGGGGCTTACGCAGCCCCAGCATTTT. Translated: CASSELGLTQPQHF.

The chain is built from TRBV2 and TRBJ1-6, with 9 nucleotides matching TRBD1. J gave up 8 bases and V 8 bases, and 4 bases lay outside the gene matches. CDR3 length: 13 residues. Germline V lookup: CDR1 SNHLY, CDR2 FYNNEI. CDR3 sequence reads: CASGDRVDSPLHF. The DNA of the CDR3 is TGTGCCAGCGGGGACAGGGTGGATTCACCCCTCCACTTT. Full variable domain (remainder filled in from reference TRBV2 and TRBJ1-6): EPEVTQTPSHQVTQMGQEVILRCVPISNHLYFYWYRQILGQKVEFLVSFYNNEISEKSEIFDDQFSVERPDGSNFTLKIRSTKLEDSAMYFCASGDRVDSPLHFGNGTRLTVT.

The chain couples TRBV4-1 to TRBJ2-2; 9 bases line up with TRBD1. CDR1 MGHRA and CDR2 YSYEKL come from the germline V gene. CDR3 length equals 17 residues. After removal of 5 bases from V and 5 bases from J, the junction contained 12 bases not matched to a gene. The CDR3 spells CASSKKPGQGSTGELFF. The CDR3 bases are TGCGCCAGCAGCAAAAAACCGGGACAGGGATCAACCGGGGAGCTGTTTTTT.